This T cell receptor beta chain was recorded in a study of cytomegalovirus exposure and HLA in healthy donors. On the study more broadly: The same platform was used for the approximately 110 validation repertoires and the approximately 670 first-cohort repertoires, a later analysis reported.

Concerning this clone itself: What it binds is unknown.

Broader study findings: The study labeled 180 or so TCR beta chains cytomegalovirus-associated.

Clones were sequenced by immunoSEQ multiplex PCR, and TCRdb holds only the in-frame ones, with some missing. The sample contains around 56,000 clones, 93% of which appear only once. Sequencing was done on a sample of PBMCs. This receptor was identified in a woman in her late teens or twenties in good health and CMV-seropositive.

The CDR3 DNA follows: TGTGCCTGGAGTCAGCGGGGGGGCCGTGGGACCCAGTACTTC. Translation: CAWSQRGGRGTQYF. The V and J genes are TRBV30 and TRBJ2-5; 10 positions agree with TRBD2. Germline CDR1 reads GTSNPN; CDR2 reads SVGIG (reference sequence). The CDR3 has 14 residues. V was pared by 2 bases and J by 7 bases, with 7 bases of the junction left unmatched.